This T cell receptor (beta chain) was identified in a study of TIL therapy for anti-PD-1-resistant metastatic lung cancer. The immunoSEQ assay was v3. Some clones are missing from TCRdb's copy, which holds only in-frame ones; the method was immunoSEQ multiplex PCR. This sample yields 55,000 or so clones, of which about 81% are seen a single time; just under 3% belongs to the top ten. Stated time point: pre-treatment sample, taken before nivolumab and TIL therapy. The sequence was collected from a person between 25 and 80 years old with non-small cell lung cancer. The starting material was blood, obtained at baseline.

This CDR3 is CASKGAGTNEKLFF. The DNA for the CDR3 is TGTGCCAGCAAGGGGGCAGGAACTAATGAAAAACTGTTTTTT. J is TRBJ1-4 and V is TRBV6-5; 7 bases are a match to TRBD1. Germline CDR1 MNHEY, CDR2 SVGAGI. CDR3 length: 14 amino acids. V lost 7 bases, J lost 1 base, and 3 bases stayed unmatched.